This T cell receptor (beta chain) originates from a study of neurological immune-mediated disorders. The study, taken as a whole, reports: None of the CDR3 amino acid sequences of expanded clones were shared across subjects, and this suggested private repertoires in all groups. The study phylogenetically grouped the repertoires of 18 of 34 multiple sclerosis patients into one related-CDR3 cluster, a possible signature.

Synthesis of cDNA was performed by 5'RACE using 10-nucleotide random UMIs. The output of every sequencing run, over 190 million TCR-beta sequences, came from 15-18 subjects. One entry per CDR3 protein, called by TCRdb with MiXCR from the 5' RACE reads. Of 60,000 to 70,000 distinct CDR3 sequences listed, approximately 5.3% are singletons. This clonotype was counted many times. As yet, its antigen is unknown. Germline CDR1 is DFQATT and CDR2 is SNEGSKA (reference sequence). The V and J ends lost 0 bases and 10 bases respectively, with 8 bases between them. The CDR3 covers 11 residues. The chain uses TRBV20-1 and TRBJ2-3; D remains ambiguous. The sample consisted of PBMCs. The TCR originated in a human donor with multiple sclerosis. The donor label of this sample is uncertain. CDR3 sequence (DNA): TGCAGTGCTAGAGATGGATACCCGCAGTATTTT. This sequence encodes CSARDGYPQYF.